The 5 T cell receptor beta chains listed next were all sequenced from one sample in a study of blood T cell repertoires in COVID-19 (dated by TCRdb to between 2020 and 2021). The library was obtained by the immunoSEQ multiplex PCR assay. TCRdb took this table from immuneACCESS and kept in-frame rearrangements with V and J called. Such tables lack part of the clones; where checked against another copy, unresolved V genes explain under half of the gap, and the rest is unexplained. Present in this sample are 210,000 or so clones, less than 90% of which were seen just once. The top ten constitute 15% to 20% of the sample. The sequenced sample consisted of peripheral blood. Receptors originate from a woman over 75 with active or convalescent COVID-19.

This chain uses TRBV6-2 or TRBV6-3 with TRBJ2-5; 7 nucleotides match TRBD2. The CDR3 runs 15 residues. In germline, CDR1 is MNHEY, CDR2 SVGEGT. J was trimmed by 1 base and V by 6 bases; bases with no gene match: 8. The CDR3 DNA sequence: TGTGCCAGCAGCGAACTCCTAGCGGCCCAAGAGACCCAGTACTTC. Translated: CASSELLAAQETQYF.

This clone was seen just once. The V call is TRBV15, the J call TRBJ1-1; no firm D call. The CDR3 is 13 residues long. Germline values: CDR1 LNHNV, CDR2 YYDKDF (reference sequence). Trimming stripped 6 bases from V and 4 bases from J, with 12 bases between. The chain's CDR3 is CATRVAGVTEAFF. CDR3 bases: TGTGCCACCAGAGTCGCGGGTGTCACTGAAGCTTTCTTT.

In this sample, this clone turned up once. The CDR3 reads CAWSRGGAANQPQHF. The CDR3 DNA is TGTGCCTGGAGTAGGGGGGGGGCAGCAAATCAGCCCCAGCATTTT. The chain carries TRBV30 and TRBJ1-5, with a possible D match to TRBD1 (6 bases). CDR3 length: 15 residues. V lost 2 bases and J 4 bases, leaving 15 bases between the germline ends. Germline values: CDR1 GTSNPN, CDR2 SVGIG (reference sequence). The variable domain in full, with the rest retrieved from reference TRBV30 and TRBJ1-5, is SQTIHQWPATLVQPVGSPLSLECTVEGTSNPNLYWYRQAAGRGLQLLFYSVGIGQISSEVPQNLSASRPQDRQFILSSKKLLLSDSGFYLCAWSRGGAANQPQHFGDGTRLSIL.

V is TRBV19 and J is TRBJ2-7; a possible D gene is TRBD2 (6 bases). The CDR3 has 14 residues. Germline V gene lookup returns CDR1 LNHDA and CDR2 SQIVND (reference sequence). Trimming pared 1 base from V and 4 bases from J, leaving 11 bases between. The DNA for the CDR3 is TGTGCCAGTAGTATAGGGAATAGCGGATACGAGCAGTACTTC. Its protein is CASSIGNSGYEQYF.

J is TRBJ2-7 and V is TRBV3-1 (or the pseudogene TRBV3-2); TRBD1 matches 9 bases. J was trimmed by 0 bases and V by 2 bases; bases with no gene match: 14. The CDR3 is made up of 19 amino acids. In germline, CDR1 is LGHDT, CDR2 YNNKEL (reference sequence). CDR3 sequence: CASSQQIKNRGRSSYEQYF. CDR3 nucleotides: TGTGCCAGCAGCCAACAAATCAAGAACAGGGGGCGTTCCTCCTACGAGCAGTACTTC.